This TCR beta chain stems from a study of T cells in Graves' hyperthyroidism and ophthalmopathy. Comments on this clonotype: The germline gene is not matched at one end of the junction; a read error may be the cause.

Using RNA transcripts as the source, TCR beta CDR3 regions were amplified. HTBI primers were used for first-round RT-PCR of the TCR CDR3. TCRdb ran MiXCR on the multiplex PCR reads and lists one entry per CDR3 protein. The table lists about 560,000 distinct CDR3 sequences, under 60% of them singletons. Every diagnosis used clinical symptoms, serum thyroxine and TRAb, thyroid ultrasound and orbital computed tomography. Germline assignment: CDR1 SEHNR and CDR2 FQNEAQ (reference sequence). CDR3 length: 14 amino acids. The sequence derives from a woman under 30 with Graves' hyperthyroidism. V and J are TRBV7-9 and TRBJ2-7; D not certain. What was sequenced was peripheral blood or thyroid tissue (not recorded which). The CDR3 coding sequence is TGTGCCAGCACCTTACTCCCGGAACTTGGGCAGCAGTACTTC. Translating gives CASTLLPELGQQYF.